The subject of this entry is one T cell receptor (beta chain). Its antigen is undetermined. Primers for the PCR totalled 60 Vbeta and 13 Jbeta. TCRdb's copy holds only in-frame clones and misses some; the assay was immunoSEQ multiplex PCR. The sample shows under 200,000 clones, more than 60% of them seen only once. This record belongs to a study of cytomegalovirus exposure and HLA in healthy donors. Study in general: Most genotyped donors, roughly 80% of about 360, had Caucasian-associated genetic ancestry. Regarding the study as a whole: A prior analysis recorded that most TCR beta V segments were productive about 87% or about 30% of the time.

The germline V gene encodes CDR1 SEHNR and CDR2 FQNEAQ (reference sequence). Trimming shortened V by 2 bases and J by 2 bases, and 9 bases separated the two germline ends. CDR3 size: 14 residues. The sample was PBMCs. The receptor comes from a female donor in good health and CMV-seronegative. This chain links TRBV7-9 with TRBJ2-5; D is uncertain. CDR3 DNA: TGTGCCAGCAGCTTATGGTCCAGACAAGAGACCCAGTACTTC. Translation: CASSLWSRQETQYF.